This T cell receptor beta chain derives from a study of beta chain features in type 1 diabetes. Study at large: No age, gender or cell yield differences were seen between patients and healthy donors. Study-wide results and caveats: Moderate but significant shortening of TCRB CDR3s was recorded in all four CD4+ subsets from Type 1 diabetes patients. The naive, central memory and Treg TCRB repertoires of patients appeared to be more similar to one another than those of healthy donors.

All of the sorted populations showed purity greater than 95%. cDNA synthesis used the whole RNA isolate, giving expressed TCRB sequences. Profiled with immunoSEQ multiplex PCR; TCRdb holds only in-frame clones, not every one. This table has some 160,000 clones, about 9% appearing once. Trimming removed 4 bases at V and 4 bases at J, with 8 bases between. The germline V gene has CDR1 MGHDK and CDR2 SYGVNS. CDR3 length equals 12 residues. About this clone: Its antigen is currently unknown.

The genes are TRBV25-1 and TRBJ2-7; tentatively, D is TRBD2 (6 bases). The sequenced material came from central memory CD4+ T cells from blood. The sequence was obtained from a woman aged 30 to 39 with type 1 diabetes. CDR3 bases: TGTGCCAGCAGTGTCGGGGGATACGAGCAGTACTTC. It specifies CASSVGGYEQYF.